Listed below are T cell receptor beta chains from one sample, sequenced in a study of blood T cell repertoires in COVID-19. TCRdb's copy holds only in-frame clones and misses some; the assay was immunoSEQ multiplex PCR. The data contain some 70,000 clones, approximately 80% of them seen just once; the ten biggest clones take up less than 15%. Source material: peripheral blood. Receptors were obtained from a man in his forties or fifties with COVID-19, enrolled during active disease. CDR3s include the opening cysteine and the closing phenylalanine or tryptophan. Each record gives: D gene, clone size, J gene, V gene, CDR3 protein, CDR3 DNA. A D gene is named only where the DNA matches it firmly. Only part of the rows carry a size: once, few, many, or a class if the clone is expanded.

>TRBD2|-|TRBJ2-1|TRBV5-1
CASSFLAGTYNEQFF
TGCGCCAGCAGCTTCCTAGCGGGGACCTACAATGAGCAGTTCTTC
>-|-|TRBJ1-5|TRBV7-9
CASSFSGQPQHF
TGTGCCAGCAGCTTTTCAGGTCAGCCCCAGCATTTT
>TRBD1|-|TRBJ2-6|TRBV6-2/TRBV6-3
CASSYSTRSGGVPGANVLTF
TGTGCCAGCAGTTACTCCACCCGGTCAGGGGGAGTTCCTGGGGCCAACGTCCTGACTTTC
>-|-|TRBJ1-4|TRBV5-1
CASSRLPEEGGEKLFF
TGCGCCAGCAGCCGATTACCCGAGGAGGGCGGCGAAAAACTGTTTTTT
>TRBD2|-|TRBJ2-5|TRBV5-4
CASSLAVRGGQGETQYF
TGTGCCAGCAGCTTGGCCGTGCGGGGGGGCCAAGGAGAGACCCAGTACTTC
>-|-|TRBJ1-1|TRBV19
CASRKTGLETEAFF
TGTGCCAGTAGGAAGACAGGTCTGGAGACTGAAGCTTTCTTT
>-|once|TRBJ2-5|TRBV9
CASSDNPSIADYETQYF
TGTGCCAGCAGCGACAATCCGTCCATAGCGGACTATGAGACCCAGTACTTC
>TRBD1|-|TRBJ1-6|TRBV3-1/TRBV3-2
CASSPRQGINSPLHF
TGTGCCAGCAGCCCGAGACAGGGGATTAATTCACCCCTCCACTTT
>-|-|TRBJ2-3|TRBV7-9
CASSFSGVTDTQYF
TGTGCCAGCAGCTTTAGCGGAGTCACAGATACGCAGTATTTT
>-|-|TRBJ1-1|TRBV23-1
CASIPYGGPMNTEAFF
TGCGCCAGCATACCCTATGGGGGCCCAATGAACACTGAAGCTTTCTTT
>-|once|TRBJ1-6|TRBV12-3/TRBV12-4
CASSPKLLSPLHF
TGTGCCAGCAGTCCCAAACTACTTTCACCCCTCCACTTT
>-|-|TRBJ1-4|TRBV19
CASAGAGIIGKLFF
TGTGCCAGCGCGGGCGCAGGAATTATTGGAAAACTGTTTTTT
>TRBD1|-|TRBJ2-7|TRBV10-2
CASSESGTGVF
TGCGCCAGCAGTGAGTCCGGGACAGGGGTTTTC
>-|-|TRBJ1-2|TRBV7-9
CASSPALLQNRGTNYGYTF
TGTGCCAGCAGCCCCGCCCTACTTCAAAATAGAGGGACAAACTATGGCTACACCTTC
>TRBD1|-|TRBJ2-7|TRBV10-3
CAIGDRGHEQYF
TGTGCCATCGGGGACAGGGGGCATGAGCAGTACTTC
>-|once|TRBJ1-1|TRBV4-2
CASSQGDTYTEAFF
TGTGCCAGCAGCCAAGGGGACACTTACACTGAAGCTTTCTTT
>-|-|TRBJ2-7|TRBV3-1/TRBV3-2
CASRQNSGSYEQYF
TGTGCCAGCAGACAAAATAGCGGATCCTACGAGCAGTACTTC
>-|once|TRBJ2-7|TRBV13
CASRKQGSSYEQYF
TGTGCCAGCAGAAAGCAGGGAAGCTCCTACGAGCAGTACTTC
>-|-|TRBJ1-6|TRBV10-1
CASSQITYSYNSPLHF
TGCGCCAGCAGTCAAATCACCTACTCCTATAATTCACCCCTCCACTTT
>TRBD2|once|TRBJ2-5|TRBV2
CASSPGLAGGRETQYF
TGTGCCAGCAGTCCGGGACTAGCGGGGGGGCGGGAGACCCAGTACTTC
>TRBD1|-|TRBJ1-2|TRBV5-1
CASSFGQVDYGYTF
TGCGCCAGCAGCTTCGGACAGGTGGACTATGGCTACACCTTC
>TRBD2|-|TRBJ2-5|TRBV2
CASSRPGLVETQYF
TGTGCCAGCAGTAGACCGGGACTAGTGGAGACCCAGTACTTC
>TRBD1|-|TRBJ1-5|TRBV5-1
CASSVGTGHNQPQHF
TGCGCCAGCAGCGTCGGGACAGGGCACAATCAGCCCCAGCATTTT
>-|-|TRBJ2-2|TRBV3-1/TRBV3-2
CASSQDGAGELFF
TGTGCCAGCAGCCAAGACGGGGCCGGGGAGCTGTTTTTT
>-|-|TRBJ1-5|TRBV4-1
CASSQEGRGYRQPQHF
TGCGCCAGCAGCCAAGAGGGGAGAGGGTATCGTCAGCCCCAGCATTTT